This TCR beta chain was documented in a study of blood T cell repertoires in COVID-19. Original data processing: It was from reference gene primer amplification that nucleated cell counts were estimated. The repertoire was sequenced with immunoSEQ multiplex PCR; TCRdb's copy has only in-frame clones and lacks some. V and J calls and clone size are copied from that table; D and trimming were computed from the DNA. The top ten hold over 9.5% of the sample, which has 150,000 to 250,000 clones, roughly four fifths seen once. Those who participated ranged in age from 18 to 89 years and resided in approximately 26 US areas. The TCR sequence derives from a man aged 35 to 55 who had recovered from COVID-19. Sequences were obtained from PBMCs or T cells enriched from blood (not recorded which).

The CDR3 sequence is CASSVLGVASSYNEQFF. Here the CDR3 DNA reads TGTGCCAGCAGCGTATTAGGGGTCGCTAGCTCCTACAATGAGCAGTTCTTC. V is TRBV9 and J is TRBJ2-1; a weak D match, TRBD1 (5 bases). CDR1 is SGDLS, CDR2 YYNGEE, per germline. The V and J ends lost 1 base and 0 bases respectively, with 14 bases between them. The CDR3 spans 17 residues.